The rows below give T cell receptor beta chains drawn from one sample of a study of blood T cell repertoires in COVID-19. Assay used: immunoSEQ multiplex PCR; TCRdb lists only in-frame clones, some missing. In the table there are about 330,000 clones, roughly 90% of which are singletons. The sequenced sample was peripheral blood. Source of these receptors: a man between 18 and 35 years old who had recovered from COVID-19. The CDR3 runs from the conserved cysteine through the conserved F or W. Fields, in order: D gene, J gene, V gene, clone size, CDR3 protein, CDR3 DNA. The D gene is left open where the match is weak. Part of the rows lack a size; the others show once, few, many or a class for expanded clones.

NA TRBJ2-2 TRBV5-1 NA CASNEGNANTGELFF TGCGCCAGCAATGAGGGAAACGCGAACACCGGGGAGCTGTTTTTT
TRBD1 TRBJ2-7 TRBV6-5 NA CASSYSIGQGANEQYF TGTGCCAGCAGTTACTCTATCGGACAGGGGGCAAACGAGCAGTACTTC
TRBD2 TRBJ2-1 TRBV4-3 NA CASSQEDPRLAGNNEQFF TGCGCCAGCAGCCAAGAAGACCCAAGACTAGCGGGGAACAATGAGCAGTTCTTC
TRBD1 TRBJ2-1 TRBV5-4 NA CASSPWTGTTDNEQFF TGTGCCAGCAGCCCCTGGACAGGGACGACGGACAATGAGCAGTTCTTC
NA TRBJ2-1 TRBV19 NA CASSWMTDSYNEQFF TGTGCCAGTAGCTGGATGACAGATTCCTACAATGAGCAGTTCTTC
NA TRBJ1-1 TRBV18 NA CASSPQGANTEAFF TGTGCCAGCTCACCGCAGGGCGCCAACACTGAAGCTTTCTTT
NA TRBJ1-4 TRBV7-8 NA CASSFGPVEKLFF TGTGCCAGCAGCTTTGGGCCAGTTGAAAAACTGTTTTTT
TRBD1 TRBJ1-5 TRBV11-3 NA CASSGDRAQPQHF TGTGCCAGCAGCGGAGACAGGGCTCAGCCCCAGCATTTT
NA TRBJ2-1 TRBV12-5 NA CASGLVVQEQFF TGTGCTAGTGGTTTGGTGGTACAGGAGCAGTTCTTC
NA TRBJ1-2 TRBV19 NA CASSPSQTYGYTF TGTGCCAGTAGTCCAAGCCAAACCTATGGCTACACCTTC
NA TRBJ1-2 TRBV5-1 NA CASSWGVVRIPNGYTF TGCGCCAGCAGCTGGGGGGTGGTGCGGATCCCAAATGGCTACACCTTC
TRBD1 TRBJ2-7 TRBV28 NA CASSFRGQTTYEQYF TGTGCCAGCAGTTTCAGGGGACAGACGACCTACGAGCAGTACTTC
NA TRBJ2-7 TRBV3-1/TRBV3-2 NA CASSQDRDSYYEQYF TGTGCCAGCAGCCAAGATCGGGACTCCTACTACGAGCAGTACTTC
TRBD2 TRBJ2-5 TRBV7-9 once CASSLVALAVETQYF TGTGCCAGCAGCTTAGTCGCACTAGCGGTAGAGACCCAGTACTTC
TRBD1 TRBJ1-6 TRBV5-1 NA CASSLDRGYNSPLHF TGCGCCAGCAGCCTCGACAGGGGGTATAATTCACCCCTCCACTTT
TRBD1 TRBJ2-7 TRBV6-5 NA CASRGQATYEQYF TGTGCCAGCAGGGGACAGGCAACCTACGAGCAGTACTTC
TRBD2 TRBJ2-7 TRBV4-2 NA CASSQEAGGPSYEQYF TGTGCCAGCAGCCAGGAAGCGGGAGGGCCCTCCTACGAGCAGTACTTC
NA TRBJ2-5 TRBV15 NA CATSRGRSVQETQYF TGTGCCACCAGCAGAGGGAGGTCAGTCCAAGAGACCCAGTACTTC
TRBD2 TRBJ2-3 TRBV7-2 NA CASSLALAGALPDTQYF TGTGCCAGCAGCTTAGCACTAGCGGGGGCCTTACCAGATACGCAGTATTTT
NA TRBJ2-7 TRBV15 once CATSRAATGSYEQYF TGTGCCACCAGCAGGGCCGCTACAGGGTCCTACGAGCAGTACTTC
TRBD1 TRBJ1-1 TRBV7-8 NA CASSLTGTTEAFF TGTGCCAGCAGCTTGACAGGGACGACTGAAGCTTTCTTT
NA TRBJ1-3 TRBV6-5 NA CASSYGWGNTIYF TGTGCCAGCAGTTACGGCTGGGGAAACACCATATATTTT
NA TRBJ2-1 TRBV4-1 once CASSQGYNEQFF TGCGCCAGCAGCCAAGGCTATAATGAGCAGTTCTTC
TRBD1 TRBJ1-4 TRBV30 NA CAWGSGTGFEKLFF TGTGCCTGGGGATCCGGGACAGGGTTCGAAAAACTGTTTTTT
TRBD1 TRBJ1-4 TRBV7-9 many CASRSDRVVDEKLFF TGTGCCAGCAGGAGCGACAGGGTGGTGGATGAAAAACTGTTTTTT
NA TRBJ1-4 TRBV5-1 NA CASSLDNPTNEKLFF TGCGCCAGCAGCTTGGACAATCCAACTAATGAAAAACTGTTTTTT
TRBD2 TRBJ2-1 TRBV5-4 NA CASSSGLAGLVDEQFF TGTGCCAGCAGCTCTGGACTAGCGGGATTAGTGGACGAGCAGTTCTTC
NA TRBJ1-4 TRBV5-5 NA CASRLGGREGGKNEKLFF TGTGCCAGCAGGTTGGGGGGTCGCGAGGGCGGAAAGAATGAAAAACTGTTTTTT
NA TRBJ1-1 TRBV19 NA CASSMGGGRGNTEAFF TGTGCCAGTAGTATGGGCGGTGGCAGGGGTAACACTGAAGCTTTCTTT
TRBD2 TRBJ2-3 TRBV5-1 NA CASSLVAGGLSTDTQYF TGCGCCAGCAGCTTGGTAGCGGGAGGACTCAGCACAGATACGCAGTATTTT
TRBD1 TRBJ1-4 TRBV5-5 NA CASSWTGVGEKLFF TGTGCCAGCAGCTGGACAGGGGTTGGTGAAAAACTGTTTTTT
TRBD1 TRBJ2-7 TRBV6-6 NA CASSRSDRSHEQYF TGTGCCAGCAGTCGTTCGGACAGGAGTCACGAGCAGTACTTC
NA TRBJ1-2 TRBV6-4 NA CARGIARINYGYTF TGTGCCAGGGGAATAGCGCGAATTAACTATGGCTACACCTTC
NA TRBJ1-2 TRBV2 once CASSDPLGGNYGYTF TGTGCCAGCAGTGACCCCTTGGGGGGGAACTATGGCTACACCTTC
NA TRBJ2-1 TRBV11-3 NA CASSLISGSSYNEQFF TGTGCCAGCAGTCTAATCAGCGGAAGCTCCTACAATGAGCAGTTCTTC
NA TRBJ2-6 TRBV7-2 NA CASSLEWWGSGGANVLTF TGTGCCAGCAGCTTAGAGTGGTGGGGCTCGGGCGGGGCCAACGTCCTGACTTTC
NA TRBJ1-5 TRBV19 NA CASSIQAGVYSNQPQHF TGTGCCAGTAGTATCCAAGCCGGAGTTTATAGCAATCAGCCCCAGCATTTT
NA TRBJ2-7 TRBV11-2 NA CASSFTGESSYEQYF TGTGCCAGCAGCTTTACGGGAGAGAGCTCCTACGAGCAGTACTTC
TRBD1 TRBJ2-1 TRBV10-2 NA CASRRGQEYNEQFF TGCGCCAGCAGGAGGGGACAGGAATACAATGAGCAGTTCTTC
NA TRBJ2-1 TRBV6-5 NA CASSYSSAMRQFF TGTGCCAGCAGTTACTCCTCCGCTATGAGGCAGTTCTTC
TRBD1 TRBJ2-7 TRBV5-8 NA CASSLVQGAGEQYF TGTGCCAGCAGCTTGGTACAGGGGGCTGGGGAGCAGTACTTC
TRBD1 TRBJ1-2 TRBV15 NA CATSSPGRDREGGYTF TGTGCCACCAGCTCTCCAGGCCGGGACAGGGAAGGAGGCTACACCTTC
NA TRBJ2-1 TRBV27 NA CASHRSNEQFF TGTGCCAGCCACAGGAGCAATGAGCAGTTCTTC
NA TRBJ1-1 TRBV7-3 NA CASSLTQNTEAFF TGTGCCAGCAGCTTAACACAGAACACTGAAGCTTTCTTT
TRBD1 TRBJ1-6 TRBV6-4 many CASSDSTGDNSPLHF TGTGCCAGCAGTGACTCGACAGGGGATAATTCACCCCTCCACTTT
NA TRBJ1-5 TRBV27 NA CASNERAYSNQPQHF TGTGCCAGCAACGAGAGGGCTTATAGCAATCAGCCCCAGCATTTT
TRBD1 TRBJ2-1 TRBV28 NA CASLGGQASYNEQFF TGTGCCAGCCTGGGGGGACAGGCCTCCTACAATGAGCAGTTCTTC
TRBD2 TRBJ2-1 TRBV5-1 NA CASSQLAGAENEQFF TGCGCCAGCAGCCAACTAGCGGGAGCGGAAAATGAGCAGTTCTTC
TRBD2 TRBJ2-3 TRBV6-2/TRBV6-3 NA CASSIPGLAVPDTQYF TGTGCCAGCAGTATTCCGGGACTAGCGGTTCCAGATACGCAGTATTTT
TRBD2 TRBJ2-2 TRBV2 NA CASSGGLNTGELFF TGTGCCAGCAGTGGGGGACTAAACACCGGGGAGCTGTTTTTT
TRBD1 TRBJ2-7 TRBV6-6 once CASSPDRVYEQYF TGTGCCAGCAGCCCCGACAGGGTATACGAGCAGTACTTC
NA TRBJ1-6 TRBV4-1 few CASSQEAQSLHF TGCGCCAGCAGCCAAGAAGCCCAAAGTCTCCACTTT
TRBD1 TRBJ1-1 TRBV18 NA CASSRTGNMNTEAFF TGTGCCAGCTCACGGACAGGTAACATGAACACTGAAGCTTTCTTT
NA TRBJ2-3 TRBV7-9 NA CASSYDRTDTQYF TGTGCCAGCAGCTACGACAGGACAGATACGCAGTATTTT
NA TRBJ2-7 TRBV10-3 NA CAIRMDGAYEQYF TGTGCCATCAGGATGGACGGGGCCTACGAGCAGTACTTC